These 21 T cell receptor beta chains came from one sample sequenced in a study of cytomegalovirus exposure and HLA in healthy donors. Vbeta (60) and Jbeta (13) primers were used in the PCR. Only in-frame clones appear in the TCRdb table, and some are missing; sequencing was by immunoSEQ multiplex PCR. The table records about 160,000 clones, 70% to 80% of them present only once. The sequenced sample was PBMCs. The receptors come from a man in his sixties in good health and CMV-seronegative.

This clone has only one observation. The genes are TRBV5-4 and TRBJ2-5; maybe TRBD1 (5 bases). This CDR3 is built from 15 residues. Germline lookup yields CDR1 SGHNT and CDR2 YYREEE (reference sequence). Trimming left V 0 bases short and J 4 bases short, with 13 bases between. Written as DNA, the CDR3 is TGTGCCAGCAGCTTGGATAGGGGAATAGGAGAGACCCAGTACTTC. It is translated as CASSLDRGIGETQYF.

The J gene is TRBJ2-5, the V gene TRBV13, with 8 bases fitting TRBD1. The J call may be wrong; the DNA end is better matched by TRBJ2-7. Germline-derived CDR1 and CDR2 are PRHDT and FYEKMQ (reference sequence). The CDR3 sequence is 15 residues long. CDR3 nucleotide sequence: TGTGCCAGCAGCCCCCCGGACAGGGACTCCTACGAGCAGTACTTC. It yields the protein CASSPPDRDSYEQYF.

This chain uses TRBV27 with TRBJ2-7, with 9 bases aligning to TRBD1. V shed 7 bases and J 4 bases; nucleotides not matched to a gene: 17. There are 17 residues in the CDR3. Germline values: CDR1 MNHEY, CDR2 SMNVEV (reference sequence). CDR3 region: CASTQNLGQGILYEQYF. The CDR3 nucleotides read TGTGCCAGCACCCAAAACCTCGGACAGGGGATTTTGTACGAGCAGTACTTC.

The chain links TRBV5-1 to TRBJ2-2; D is unresolved. V was pared by 0 bases and J by 4 bases, with 13 bases between. CDR3 length: 16 amino acids. CDR1 SGHRS and CDR2 YFSETQ come from the germline V gene. In nucleotides, the CDR3 is TGCGCCAGCAGCTTGGCCCCGGTGAGGAGCACCGGGGAGCTGTTTTTT. This codes for CASSLAPVRSTGELFF. The whole variable domain, remainder taken from reference TRBV5-1 and TRBJ2-2, is KAGVTQTPRYLIKTRGQQVTLSCSPISGHRSVSWYQQTPGQGLQFLFEYFSETQRNKGNFPGRFSGRQFSNSRSEMNVSTLELGDSALYLCASSLAPVRSTGELFFGEGSRLTVL.

This chain links TRBV2 with TRBJ2-5; a possible D gene is TRBD1 (7 bases). V lost 4 bases and J 4 bases, leaving 13 bases between the germline ends. The CDR3 totals 14 residues. Germline V gene data show CDR1 as SNHLY and CDR2 as FYNNEI. The CDR3 region is CASSGQGGGETQYF. The CDR3 region has the DNA TGTGCCAGCAGTGGACAGGGAGGAGGAGAGACCCAGTACTTC.

The V gene is TRBV21-1, the J gene TRBJ2-5; the table calls TRBD2, which could not be checked here. TRBV21-1 is a pseudogene segment. The CDR3 covers 18 residues. The DNA of the CDR3 is TGTGCCAGCAGCAATAAAAAGCGCGGAAATCCCACAATAGAGACCCAGTACTTC. The encoded protein is CASSNKKRGNPTIETQYF.

The chain has TRBV5-1 and TRBJ1-6; D perhaps matches TRBD1 (6 bases). Germline V gene lookup returns CDR1 SGHRS and CDR2 YFSETQ. The V gene lost 5 bases and the J gene lost 7 bases, with 22 bases spanning the gap. CDR3 length: 17 residues. CDR3: CASSRTASNAGNSPLHF. CDR3 sequence (DNA): TGCGCCAGCAGTAGGACAGCGTCCAATGCCGGGAATTCACCCCTCCACTTT.

A remark on this clone: One end of the junction does not line up with germline, which may come from a read error. The CDR3 here is CSSSSSGSSTDTQYF. Here the CDR3 DNA reads TGTTCCAGCAGCTCTAGCGGGAGTTCGACAGATACGCAGTATTTT. This sequence joins TRBV7-9 and TRBJ2-3; 10 bases fit TRBD2. Germline assignment: CDR1 SEHNR and CDR2 FQNEAQ (reference sequence). The CDR3 has 15 residues. The complete variable domain, with remaining parts taken from reference TRBV7-9 and TRBJ2-3, reads DTGVSQNPRHKITKRGQNVTFRCDPISEHNRLYWYRQTLGQGPEFLTYFQNEAQLEKSRLLSDRFSAERPKGSFSTLEIQRTEQGDSAMYLCSSSSSGSSTDTQYFGPGTRLTVL.

The chain joins TRBV7-2 to TRBJ2-5, with 12 positions matching TRBD2. This CDR3 is built from 17 residues. Per the germline V gene, CDR1 is SGHTA and CDR2 is FQGNSA. J gave up 3 bases and V 0 bases, and 5 bases lay outside the gene matches. As DNA, the CDR3 is TGTGCCAGCAGCTTAGCGCTCGGACTAGCGGGGAAAGAGACCCAGTACTTC. Translation gives CASSLALGLAGKETQYF.

V gene TRBV28 combines with J gene TRBJ1-2, with unresolved D. The length of the CDR3 is 12 residues. The V gene lost 6 bases and the J gene lost 7 bases, with 12 bases spanning the gap. CDR1 is MDHEN, CDR2 SYDVKM, per germline. The CDR3, as DNA: TGTGCCAGCAGCCCCGATGAGTTTGGCTACACCTTC. Residues: CASSPDEFGYTF.

This clone was counted only a few times. This sequence joins TRBV5-1 and TRBJ1-3; tentatively, D is TRBD1 (6 bases). CDR3 length: 14 residues. The V gene lost 0 bases and the J gene lost 4 bases, with 8 bases spanning the gap. CDR1 and CDR2 from the germline V gene are SGHRS and YFSETQ. The CDR3 DNA reads TGCGCCAGCAGCTTGGGACAGGAGGGAAACACCATATATTTT. Its protein is CASSLGQEGNTIYF. Based on the CDR3 plus reference TRBV5-1 and TRBJ1-3, the full variable domain is KAGVTQTPRYLIKTRGQQVTLSCSPISGHRSVSWYQQTPGQGLQFLFEYFSETQRNKGNFPGRFSGRQFSNSRSEMNVSTLELGDSALYLCASSLGQEGNTIYFGEGSWLTVV.

The CDR3 sequence: CASSYSGGGHEQYF. CDR3 in DNA: TGTGCCAGCAGTTACTCCGGGGGTGGCCACGAGCAGTACTTC. The V call is TRBV6-5, the J call TRBJ2-7; the D gene is possibly TRBD2 (6 bases). This CDR3 spans 14 amino acids. Germline CDR1 reads MNHEY; CDR2 reads SVGAGI. Trimming removed 0 bases from V and 5 bases from J, with 11 bases in between.

This clone came up once. The CDR3 bases are TGTGCCACCAGCATTGACTGGGCGGGGGGGAACCAAGAGACCCAGTACTTC. Protein sequence: CATSIDWAGGNQETQYF. The chain uses TRBV15 and TRBJ2-5; 9 bases match TRBD2. This CDR3 has 17 amino acids. Germline CDR1 and CDR2: LNHNV and YYDKDF (reference sequence). J was trimmed by 0 bases and V by 4 bases; bases with no gene match: 9. The whole variable domain, remainder taken from reference TRBV15 and TRBJ2-5, is DAMVIQNPRYQVTQFGKPVTLSCSQTLNHNVMYWYQQKSSQAPKLLFHYYDKDFNNEADTPDNFQSRRPNTSFCFLDIRSPGLGDTAMYLCATSIDWAGGNQETQYFGPGTRLLVL.

The chain employs TRBV16 and TRBJ1-4; D is ambiguous. Germline CDR1 and CDR2: KGHSY and FQNENV. The CDR3 is 13 residues long. Trimming took off 6 bases at V and 0 bases at J, with 5 bases between the two ends. DNA for the CDR3: TGTGCCAGCAGGTCGGCAACTAATGAAAAACTGTTTTTT. This sequence encodes CASRSATNEKLFF. Variable domain in full (rest from reference TRBV16 and TRBJ1-4): GEEVAQTPKHLVRGEGQKAKLYCAPIKGHSYVFWYQQVLKNEFKFLISFQNENVFDETGMPKERFSAKCLPNSPCSLEIQATKLEDSAVYFCASRSATNEKLFFGSGTQLSVL.

In this sample, this clone turned up a few times. This chain connects TRBV27 to TRBJ2-3; 7 nucleotides line up with TRBD1. Germline V lookup: CDR1 MNHEY, CDR2 SMNVEV (reference sequence). With 5 bases clipped from V and 6 bases from J, the junction kept 11 bases outside the gene matches. The CDR3 has 15 amino acids. CDR3 sequence reads: CASSPDREPWDTQYF. The CDR3 nucleotides are TGTGCCAGCAGTCCCGACAGGGAGCCTTGGGATACGCAGTATTTT.

The gene calls are TRBV4-2 and TRBJ2-7, with 9 nucleotides matching TRBD2. J was trimmed by 1 base and V by 0 bases; bases with no gene match: 4. The germline gives CDR1 LGHNA, CDR2 YNFKEQ. This CDR3 region has 16 residues. Here the CDR3 reads CASSQERGGPSYEQYF. CDR3 nucleotide sequence: TGTGCCAGCAGCCAAGAGCGGGGGGGGCCGTCCTACGAGCAGTACTTC.

The chain carries TRBV11-2 and TRBJ1-1; no clear D. This CDR3 contains 14 residues. Trimming removed 2 bases at V and 2 bases at J, with 9 bases between. Germline lookup yields CDR1 SGHAT and CDR2 FQNNGV. In DNA, the CDR3 is TGTGCCAGCAGCTTATTGGCAGAAAACACTGAAGCTTTCTTT. Its translation is CASSLLAENTEAFF.

The chain couples TRBV29-1 to TRBJ2-5; TRBD1 matches 7 bases. V was pared by 5 bases and J by 1 base, with 1 base of the junction left unmatched. The V gene's germline CDR1 is SQVTM and CDR2 ANQGSEA. This CDR3 spans 12 amino acids. This CDR3 is CSVWDSQETQYF. The DNA for the CDR3 is TGCAGCGTTTGGGACAGCCAAGAGACCCAGTACTTC.

V gene TRBV6-5 combines with J gene TRBJ2-5; 9 nucleotides align to TRBD1. CDR3 length: 13 amino acids. Germline CDR1 is MNHEY and CDR2 is SVGAGI. J lost 4 bases, V lost 6 bases, and 3 bases had no gene match. Here the CDR3 reads CASRTGGGETQYF. CDR3 DNA sequence: TGTGCCAGCAGGACAGGGGGGGGAGAGACCCAGTACTTC.

This sequence joins TRBV28 and TRBJ2-7; TRBD2 matches at 10 bases. This CDR3 comprises 17 residues. Germline V gene lookup returns CDR1 MDHEN and CDR2 SYDVKM. J gave up 2 bases and V 1 base, and 8 bases lay outside the gene matches. The CDR3 nucleotides are TGTGCCAGCAGTTTATACTATACTAGCGGGGAAACCTACGAGCAGTACTTC. Translated: CASSLYYTSGETYEQYF.

This clone came up a few times. The gene calls are TRBV29-1 and TRBJ2-2; 10 bases map to TRBD1. Losses at the gene ends were 7 bases for V and 1 base for J; bases not matched to a gene: 6. CDR1 and CDR2 from the germline V gene are SQVTM and ANQGSEA. This CDR3 is 15 amino acids long. The CDR3 region is CSARQGARNTGELFF. Written as DNA, the CDR3 is TGCAGCGCAAGACAGGGGGCGAGGAACACCGGGGAGCTGTTTTTT.